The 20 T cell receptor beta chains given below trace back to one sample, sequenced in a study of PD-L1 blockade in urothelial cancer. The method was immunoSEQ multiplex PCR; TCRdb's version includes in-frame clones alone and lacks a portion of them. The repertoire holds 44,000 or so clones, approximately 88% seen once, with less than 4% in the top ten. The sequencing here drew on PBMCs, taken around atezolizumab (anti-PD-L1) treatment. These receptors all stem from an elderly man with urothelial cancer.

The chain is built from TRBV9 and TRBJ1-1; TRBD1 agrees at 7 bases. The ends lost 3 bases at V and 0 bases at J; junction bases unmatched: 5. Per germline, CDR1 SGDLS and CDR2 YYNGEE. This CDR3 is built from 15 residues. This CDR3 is CASSGRDSLNTEAFF. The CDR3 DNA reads TGTGCCAGCAGCGGCCGGGACAGCTTGAACACTGAAGCTTTCTTT.

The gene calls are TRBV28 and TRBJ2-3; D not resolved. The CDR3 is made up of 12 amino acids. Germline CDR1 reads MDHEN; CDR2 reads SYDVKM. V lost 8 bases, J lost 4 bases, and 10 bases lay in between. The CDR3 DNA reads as TGTGCCAGCCTCTCGGCGGCAGATACGCAGTATTTT. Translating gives CASLSAADTQYF.

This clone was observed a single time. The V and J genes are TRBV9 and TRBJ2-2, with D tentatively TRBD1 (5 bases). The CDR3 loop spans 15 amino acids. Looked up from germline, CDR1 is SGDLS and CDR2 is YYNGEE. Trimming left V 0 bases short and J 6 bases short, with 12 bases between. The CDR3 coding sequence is TGTGCCAGCAGCGTAGGTCAGGGAAGTTCCGGGGAGCTGTTTTTT. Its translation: CASSVGQGSSGELFF.

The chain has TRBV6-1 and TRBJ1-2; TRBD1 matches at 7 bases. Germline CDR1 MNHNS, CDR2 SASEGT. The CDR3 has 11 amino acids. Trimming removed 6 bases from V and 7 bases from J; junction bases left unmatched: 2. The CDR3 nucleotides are TGTGCCAGCAGCGACAGGGTTGGCTACACCTTC. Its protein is CASSDRVGYTF.

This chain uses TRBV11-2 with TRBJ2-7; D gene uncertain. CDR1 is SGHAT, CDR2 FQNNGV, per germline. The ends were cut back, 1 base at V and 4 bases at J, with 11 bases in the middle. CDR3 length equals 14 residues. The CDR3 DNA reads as TGTGCCAGCAGCTTAGGGCCGCAAATTTACGAGCAGTACTTC. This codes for CASSLGPQIYEQYF.

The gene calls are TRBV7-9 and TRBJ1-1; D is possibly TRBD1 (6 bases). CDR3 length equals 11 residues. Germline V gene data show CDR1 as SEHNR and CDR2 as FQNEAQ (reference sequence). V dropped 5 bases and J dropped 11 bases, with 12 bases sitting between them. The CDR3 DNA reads TGTGCCAGCAGCACGACCCAGGGGGCTTTCTTT. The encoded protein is CASSTTQGAFF. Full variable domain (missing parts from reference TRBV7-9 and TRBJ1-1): DTGVSQNPRHKITKRGQNVTFRCDPISEHNRLYWYRQTLGQGPEFLTYFQNEAQLEKSRLLSDRFSAERPKGSFSTLEIQRTEQGDSAMYLCASSTTQGAFFGQGTRLTVV.

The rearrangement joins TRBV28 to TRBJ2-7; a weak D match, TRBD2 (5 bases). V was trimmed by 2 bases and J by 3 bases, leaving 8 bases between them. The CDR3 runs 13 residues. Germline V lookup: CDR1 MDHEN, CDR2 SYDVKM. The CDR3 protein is CASSLPGLYEQYF. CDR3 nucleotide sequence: TGTGCCAGCAGTTTACCCGGACTCTACGAGCAGTACTTC.

The CDR3 DNA sequence: TGTGCCAGCAGATCAGGGACATTTCCCTACGAGCAGTACTTC. This gives the protein CASRSGTFPYEQYF. The J gene is TRBJ2-7, the V gene TRBV28; TRBD1 might be the D (6 bases). The CDR3 totals 14 residues. Per the germline V gene, CDR1 is MDHEN and CDR2 is SYDVKM. Between the trimmed V and J ends, which lost 6 bases and 2 bases, there was a span of 14 bases.

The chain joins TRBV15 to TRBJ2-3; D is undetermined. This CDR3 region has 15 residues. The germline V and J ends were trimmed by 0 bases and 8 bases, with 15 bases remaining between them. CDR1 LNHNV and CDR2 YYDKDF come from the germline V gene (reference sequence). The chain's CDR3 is CATSRDITEQGTQYF. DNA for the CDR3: TGTGCCACCAGCAGAGATATCACGGAGCAAGGTACGCAGTATTTT. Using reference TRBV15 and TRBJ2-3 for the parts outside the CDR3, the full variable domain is DAMVIQNPRYQVTQFGKPVTLSCSQTLNHNVMYWYQQKSSQAPKLLFHYYDKDFNNEADTPDNFQSRRPNTSFCFLDIRSPGLGDTAMYLCATSRDITEQGTQYFGPGTRLTVL.

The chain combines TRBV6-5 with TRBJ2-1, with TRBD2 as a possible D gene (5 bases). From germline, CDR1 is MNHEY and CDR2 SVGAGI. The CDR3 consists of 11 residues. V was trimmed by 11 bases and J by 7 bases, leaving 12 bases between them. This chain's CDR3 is CALGRGNEQFF. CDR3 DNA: TGTGCCCTTGGTCGCGGGAATGAGCAGTTCTTC.

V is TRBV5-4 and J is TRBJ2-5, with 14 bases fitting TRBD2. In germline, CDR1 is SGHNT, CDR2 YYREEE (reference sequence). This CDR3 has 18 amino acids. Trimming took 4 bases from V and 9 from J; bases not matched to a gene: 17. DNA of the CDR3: TGTGCCAGCAGCCCCGGACTAGCGGGAGGTCTGGAATGGGATTCCCAGTACTTC. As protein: CASSPGLAGGLEWDSQYF.

In nucleotides, the CDR3 is TGTGCCTGGAGTCGCCTAGCGGGTTCCTACAATGAGCAGTTCTTC. The encoded protein is CAWSRLAGSYNEQFF. The genes are TRBV30 and TRBJ2-1; TRBD2 agrees at 8 bases. CDR1 GTSNPN and CDR2 SVGIG come from the germline V gene (reference sequence). The CDR3 length is 15 residues. Germline trimming cut 2 bases from V and 1 base from J; bases unmatched to any gene: 4.

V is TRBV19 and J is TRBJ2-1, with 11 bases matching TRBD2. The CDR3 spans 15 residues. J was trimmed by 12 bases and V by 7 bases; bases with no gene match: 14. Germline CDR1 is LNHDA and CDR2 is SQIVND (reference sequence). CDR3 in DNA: TGTGCCAGTACCAAGACTAGCGGGAATAGTTTGTGGCAGTTCTTC. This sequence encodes CASTKTSGNSLWQFF. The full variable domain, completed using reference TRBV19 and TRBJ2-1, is DGGITQSPKYLFRKEGQNVTLSCEQNLNHDAMYWYRQDPGQGLRLIYYSQIVNDFQKGDIAEGYSVSREKKESFPLTVTSAQKNPTAFYLCASTKTSGNSLWQFFGPGTRLTVL.

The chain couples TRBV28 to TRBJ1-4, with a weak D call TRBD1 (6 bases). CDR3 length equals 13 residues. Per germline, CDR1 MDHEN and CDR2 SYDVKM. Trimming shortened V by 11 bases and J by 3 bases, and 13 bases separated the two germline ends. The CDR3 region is CASRGDSNEKLFF. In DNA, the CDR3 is TGTGCCTCCAGGGGCGACTCTAATGAAAAACTGTTTTTT.

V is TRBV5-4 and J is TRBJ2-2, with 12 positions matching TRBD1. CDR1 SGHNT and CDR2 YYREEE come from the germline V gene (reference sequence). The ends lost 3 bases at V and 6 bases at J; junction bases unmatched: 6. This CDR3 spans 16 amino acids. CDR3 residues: CASSSARDRGPGELFF. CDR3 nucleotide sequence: TGTGCCAGCAGCTCGGCCCGGGACAGGGGGCCCGGGGAGCTGTTTTTT.

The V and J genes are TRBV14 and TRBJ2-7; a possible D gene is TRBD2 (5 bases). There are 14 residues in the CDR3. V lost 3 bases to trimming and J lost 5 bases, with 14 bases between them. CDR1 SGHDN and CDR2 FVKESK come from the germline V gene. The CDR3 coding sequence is TGTGCCAGCAGCCATGGACTCGCTAGGGACGAGCAGTACTTC. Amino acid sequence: CASSHGLARDEQYF.

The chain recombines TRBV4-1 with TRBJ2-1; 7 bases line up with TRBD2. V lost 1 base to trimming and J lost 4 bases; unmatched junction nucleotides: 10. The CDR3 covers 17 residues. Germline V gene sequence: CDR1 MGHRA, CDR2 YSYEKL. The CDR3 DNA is TGCGCCAGCAGCCAAGGGACGGGGGGTGGGATTTACAATGAGCAGTTCTTC. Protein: CASSQGTGGGIYNEQFF.

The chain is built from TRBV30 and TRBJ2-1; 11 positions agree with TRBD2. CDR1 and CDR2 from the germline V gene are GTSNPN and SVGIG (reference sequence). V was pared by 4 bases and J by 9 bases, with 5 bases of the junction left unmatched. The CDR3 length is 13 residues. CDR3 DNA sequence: TGTGCCTGGAAACTAGCGGGAGCAGTTGAGCAGTTCTTC. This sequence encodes CAWKLAGAVEQFF.

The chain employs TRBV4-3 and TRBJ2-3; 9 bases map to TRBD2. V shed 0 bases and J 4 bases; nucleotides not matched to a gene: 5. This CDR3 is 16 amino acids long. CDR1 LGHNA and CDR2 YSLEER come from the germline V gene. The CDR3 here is CASSQESGRIPDTQYF. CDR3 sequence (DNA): TGCGCCAGCAGCCAAGAAAGCGGGAGGATCCCAGATACGCAGTATTTT.

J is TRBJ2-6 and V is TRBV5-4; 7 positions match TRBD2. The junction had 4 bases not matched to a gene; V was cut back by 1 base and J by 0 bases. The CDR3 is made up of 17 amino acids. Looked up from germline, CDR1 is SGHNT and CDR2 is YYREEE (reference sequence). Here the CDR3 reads CASSLQRDYSGANVLTF. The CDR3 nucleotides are TGTGCCAGCAGCTTGCAAAGGGACTACTCTGGGGCCAACGTCCTGACTTTC.